The rows below give T cell receptor beta chains drawn from one sample of a study of cytomegalovirus exposure and HLA in healthy donors. Produced via immunoSEQ multiplex PCR; TCRdb's table is partial and in-frame only. The sample consists of roughly 97,000 clones, 75% to 80% of them appearing once. The sequencing sample was made of PBMCs. These receptors came from a man in his fifties or sixties in good health and CMV-seropositive. The CDR3 runs from the conserved cysteine through the conserved F or W. The D gene is left open where the match is weak. Clone size is given for some rows only: seen once, a few or many times, or a class if the clone is expanded.

clone_size: -
j_call: TRBJ2-1
v_call: TRBV7-2
d_call: TRBD2
cdr3_aa: CASSFTSGGSNEQFF
cdr3_nt: TGTGCCAGCAGCTTCACTAGCGGGGGGAGTAATGAGCAGTTCTTC

clone_size: -
j_call: TRBJ1-1
v_call: TRBV18
d_call: -
cdr3_aa: CASSPPANTEAFF
cdr3_nt: TGTGCCAGCTCACCACCGGCAAACACTGAAGCTTTCTTT

clone_size: -
j_call: TRBJ2-7
v_call: TRBV7-2
d_call: TRBD2
cdr3_aa: CASSQSAASGGATIGEQYF
cdr3_nt: TGTGCCAGCAGCCAAAGCGCGGCTAGCGGGGGGGCCACCATTGGCGAGCAGTACTTC

clone_size: -
j_call: TRBJ1-5
v_call: TRBV7-2
d_call: TRBD1
cdr3_aa: CASSLADRGGSGQPQHF
cdr3_nt: TGTGCCAGCAGCTTAGCGGACAGGGGCGGCTCAGGTCAGCCCCAGCATTTT

clone_size: -
j_call: TRBJ1-4
v_call: TRBV19
d_call: -
cdr3_aa: CASSSRVANEKLFF
cdr3_nt: TGTGCCAGTAGTTCCCGGGTCGCTAATGAAAAACTGTTTTTT

clone_size: -
j_call: TRBJ2-2
v_call: TRBV11-3
d_call: -
cdr3_aa: CASSLLPGELFF
cdr3_nt: TGTGCCAGCAGCCTCCTTCCCGGGGAGCTGTTTTTT

clone_size: -
j_call: TRBJ2-1
v_call: TRBV5-4
d_call: TRBD2
cdr3_aa: CASSRGEGVPYNEQFF
cdr3_nt: TGTGCCAGCAGCCGGGGGGAAGGGGTACCCTACAATGAGCAGTTCTTC

clone_size: -
j_call: TRBJ1-5
v_call: TRBV9
d_call: -
cdr3_aa: CASSAGVSNQPQHF
cdr3_nt: TGTGCCAGCAGCGCAGGGGTTAGCAATCAGCCCCAGCATTTT

clone_size: -
j_call: TRBJ2-7
v_call: TRBV5-1
d_call: TRBD1
cdr3_aa: CASSFGDRGTGEQYF
cdr3_nt: TGCGCCAGCAGCTTCGGAGACAGGGGGACGGGCGAGCAGTACTTC

clone_size: -
j_call: TRBJ1-5
v_call: TRBV28
d_call: -
cdr3_aa: CASSSSNFNQPQHF
cdr3_nt: TGTGCCAGCAGCTCAAGCAATTTCAATCAGCCCCAGCATTTT

clone_size: -
j_call: TRBJ2-2
v_call: TRBV5-1
d_call: -
cdr3_aa: CASSLDRVDGELFF
cdr3_nt: TGCGCCAGCAGCTTGGACAGGGTGGACGGGGAGCTGTTTTTT

clone_size: few
j_call: TRBJ1-2
v_call: TRBV11-1
d_call: -
cdr3_aa: CASSVAREVGGYGYTF
cdr3_nt: TGTGCCAGCAGTGTAGCAAGAGAGGTCGGCGGCTATGGCTACACCTTC

clone_size: -
j_call: TRBJ1-5
v_call: TRBV7-9
d_call: TRBD1
cdr3_aa: CASSFSGTGGNQPQHF
cdr3_nt: TGTGCCAGCAGCTTCTCCGGGACAGGGGGCAATCAGCCCCAGCATTTT

clone_size: -
j_call: TRBJ1-3
v_call: TRBV5-5
d_call: -
cdr3_aa: CASSSDSPSSGNTIYF
cdr3_nt: TGTGCCAGCAGCTCGGACAGTCCAAGCTCTGGAAACACCATATATTTT

clone_size: -
j_call: TRBJ1-1
v_call: TRBV25-1
d_call: -
cdr3_aa: CASLGHKWTEAFF
cdr3_nt: TGTGCCAGCCTGGGACATAAGTGGACTGAAGCTTTCTTT

clone_size: -
j_call: TRBJ2-3
v_call: TRBV6-5
d_call: -
cdr3_aa: CASNNPTDTQYF
cdr3_nt: TGTGCCAGCAACAACCCCACAGATACGCAGTATTTT

clone_size: -
j_call: TRBJ2-3
v_call: TRBV5-1
d_call: TRBD2
cdr3_aa: CASRGQGGAGTDTQYF
cdr3_nt: TGCGCCAGCAGGGGCCAGGGAGGGGCCGGCACAGATACGCAGTATTTT

clone_size: -
j_call: TRBJ2-6
v_call: TRBV18
d_call: TRBD1
cdr3_aa: CASSHDRAGANVLTF
cdr3_nt: TGTGCCAGCTCACACGACAGGGCCGGGGCCAACGTCCTGACTTTC

clone_size: -
j_call: TRBJ2-3
v_call: TRBV9
d_call: TRBD2
cdr3_aa: CASSPTSADTQYF
cdr3_nt: TGTGCCAGCAGCCCCACTAGCGCAGATACGCAGTATTTT

clone_size: -
j_call: TRBJ2-2
v_call: TRBV7-2
d_call: -
cdr3_aa: CASSLGGPNTGELFF
cdr3_nt: TGTGCCAGCAGCTTAGGGGGGCCGAACACCGGGGAGCTGTTTTTT

clone_size: -
j_call: TRBJ1-2
v_call: TRBV7-2
d_call: -
cdr3_aa: CASSLPGLSLYGYTF
cdr3_nt: TGTGCCAGCAGCTTACCGGGACTGAGCCTCTATGGCTACACCTTC

clone_size: -
j_call: TRBJ1-2
v_call: TRBV2
d_call: TRBD1
cdr3_aa: CASTTGQGSNYGYTF
cdr3_nt: TGTGCCAGCACTACGGGACAGGGAAGTAACTATGGCTACACCTTC

clone_size: -
j_call: TRBJ2-3
v_call: TRBV4-2
d_call: TRBD1
cdr3_aa: CASSQGPGQSTDTQYF
cdr3_nt: TGTGCCAGCAGCCAGGGTCCGGGACAGAGCACAGATACGCAGTATTTT

clone_size: -
j_call: TRBJ2-5
v_call: TRBV5-1
d_call: -
cdr3_aa: CASTALSGRETQYF
cdr3_nt: TGCGCCAGCACCGCCCTCAGCGGTAGAGAGACCCAGTACTTC

clone_size: -
j_call: TRBJ2-1
v_call: TRBV2
d_call: -
cdr3_aa: CASSEPLEQFF
cdr3_nt: TGTGCCAGCAGTGAACCCCTTGAGCAGTTCTTC

clone_size: -
j_call: TRBJ1-2
v_call: TRBV28
d_call: TRBD1
cdr3_aa: CASSLPGQGTGYTF
cdr3_nt: TGTGCCAGCAGTTTACCGGGACAGGGGACTGGCTACACCTTC

clone_size: -
j_call: TRBJ2-7
v_call: TRBV5-1
d_call: TRBD2
cdr3_aa: CASSSESGGAGSVYEQYF
cdr3_nt: TGCGCCAGCAGCTCAGAGTCCGGGGGGGCCGGATCTGTCTACGAGCAGTACTTC

clone_size: -
j_call: TRBJ1-6
v_call: TRBV11-2
d_call: -
cdr3_aa: CASSLTGAGANTPLHF
cdr3_nt: TGTGCCAGCAGCTTAACGGGCGCAGGGGCCAATACACCCCTCCACTTT

clone_size: -
j_call: TRBJ1-1
v_call: TRBV6-5
d_call: TRBD1
cdr3_aa: CASSYSDRGWTEAFF
cdr3_nt: TGTGCCAGCAGTTACTCGGACAGGGGATGGACTGAAGCTTTCTTT

clone_size: -
j_call: TRBJ1-5
v_call: TRBV28
d_call: -
cdr3_aa: CASIEVPSVEGLNQPQHF
cdr3_nt: TGTGCCAGCATCGAAGTACCGAGCGTAGAGGGATTAAATCAGCCCCAGCATTTT

clone_size: once
j_call: TRBJ2-1
v_call: TRBV12-5
d_call: -
cdr3_aa: CASDNNREQFF
cdr3_nt: TGTGCTAGTGACAACAACAGGGAGCAGTTCTTC

clone_size: -
j_call: TRBJ2-3
v_call: TRBV11-2
d_call: -
cdr3_aa: CASSFLNGGATQYF
cdr3_nt: TGTGCCAGCAGCTTCCTGAACGGCGGAGCCACGCAGTATTTT

clone_size: few
j_call: TRBJ1-1
v_call: TRBV6-4
d_call: TRBD1
cdr3_aa: CASSGLGQGKGTEAFF
cdr3_nt: TGTGCCAGCAGTGGCTTGGGACAGGGCAAGGGGACTGAAGCTTTCTTT

clone_size: -
j_call: TRBJ2-5
v_call: TRBV5-1
d_call: TRBD2
cdr3_aa: CASSLTASGQKTQYF
cdr3_nt: TGCGCCAGCAGCTTGACGGCTAGCGGTCAGAAGACCCAGTACTTC

clone_size: many
j_call: TRBJ2-7
v_call: TRBV28
d_call: -
cdr3_aa: CASTVQGGSEQYF
cdr3_nt: TGTGCCAGCACCGTTCAGGGGGGTAGCGAGCAGTACTTC

clone_size: -
j_call: TRBJ2-5
v_call: TRBV7-9
d_call: -
cdr3_aa: CASRDNRGPETQYF
cdr3_nt: TGTGCCAGCAGGGATAATAGGGGCCCGGAGACCCAGTACTTC

clone_size: -
j_call: TRBJ1-2
v_call: TRBV11-1
d_call: TRBD1
cdr3_aa: CASSPGQGRDGYTF
cdr3_nt: TGTGCCAGCAGCCCGGGACAGGGAAGAGATGGCTACACCTTC

clone_size: -
j_call: TRBJ1-1
v_call: TRBV11-2
d_call: TRBD1
cdr3_aa: CASSPTGVTEAFF
cdr3_nt: TGTGCCAGCAGCCCGACAGGGGTCACTGAAGCTTTCTTT

clone_size: -
j_call: TRBJ1-3
v_call: TRBV5-8
d_call: -
cdr3_aa: CASSLLASGNTIYF
cdr3_nt: TGTGCCAGCAGCTTGTTGGCCTCTGGAAACACCATATATTTT

clone_size: -
j_call: TRBJ2-7
v_call: TRBV2
d_call: -
cdr3_aa: CASSSQGSYEQYF
cdr3_nt: TGTGCCAGCAGCTCGCAGGGCTCCTACGAGCAGTACTTC

clone_size: -
j_call: TRBJ2-5
v_call: TRBV6-1
d_call: TRBD1
cdr3_aa: CASSGTGGYQETQYF
cdr3_nt: TGTGCCAGCAGTGGGACAGGGGGTTATCAAGAGACCCAGTACTTC

clone_size: -
j_call: TRBJ2-7
v_call: TRBV6-1
d_call: -
cdr3_aa: CASTGVREQYF
cdr3_nt: TGTGCCAGCACCGGGGTTCGCGAGCAGTACTTC

clone_size: once
j_call: TRBJ1-1
v_call: TRBV19
d_call: -
cdr3_aa: CASKGAEAFF
cdr3_nt: TGTGCCAGTAAAGGAGCTGAAGCTTTCTTT

clone_size: once
j_call: TRBJ2-7
v_call: TRBV5-1
d_call: TRBD1
cdr3_aa: CASSNDRGPWGYEQYF
cdr3_nt: TGCGCCAGCAGCAACGACAGGGGGCCATGGGGCTACGAGCAGTACTTC

clone_size: -
j_call: TRBJ2-2
v_call: TRBV18
d_call: TRBD1
cdr3_aa: CASSPRDRPASNTGELFF
cdr3_nt: TGTGCCAGCTCACCAAGGGACAGGCCAGCATCGAACACCGGGGAGCTGTTTTTT

clone_size: -
j_call: TRBJ1-4
v_call: TRBV18
d_call: -
cdr3_aa: CASSHSPENQKLFF
cdr3_nt: TGTGCCAGCTCACACAGCCCAGAGAATCAAAAACTGTTTTTT

clone_size: -
j_call: TRBJ1-1
v_call: TRBV10-1
d_call: -
cdr3_aa: CASKQGLNTEAFF
cdr3_nt: TGCGCCAGCAAACAGGGACTGAACACTGAAGCTTTCTTT

clone_size: once
j_call: TRBJ2-1
v_call: TRBV7-3
d_call: -
cdr3_aa: CASSLYGQSYNEQFF
cdr3_nt: TGTGCCAGCAGCTTATATGGGCAATCCTACAATGAGCAGTTCTTC

clone_size: few
j_call: TRBJ1-1
v_call: TRBV2
d_call: TRBD1
cdr3_aa: CASTQGPPHTEAFF
cdr3_nt: TGTGCCAGCACACAGGGGCCCCCGCACACTGAAGCTTTCTTT

clone_size: -
j_call: TRBJ1-2
v_call: TRBV5-4
d_call: TRBD1
cdr3_aa: CASSSPGGGMGYTF
cdr3_nt: TGTGCCAGCAGCTCTCCAGGGGGCGGGATGGGCTACACCTTC

clone_size: -
j_call: TRBJ1-1
v_call: TRBV29-1
d_call: -
cdr3_aa: CSVVWGAVVNTEAFF
cdr3_nt: TGCAGCGTTGTGTGGGGCGCGGTGGTGAACACTGAAGCTTTCTTT

clone_size: -
j_call: TRBJ1-2
v_call: TRBV6-1
d_call: -
cdr3_aa: CASSDYRQGSSGYTF
cdr3_nt: TGTGCCAGCAGTGATTATAGGCAGGGATCGAGCGGCTACACCTTC

clone_size: -
j_call: TRBJ2-3
v_call: TRBV6-4
d_call: -
cdr3_aa: CASSDSEGSYSDTQYF
cdr3_nt: TGTGCCAGCAGTGACTCGGAGGGGTCCTACTCAGATACGCAGTATTTT